The 9 T cell receptor beta chains listed next were all sequenced from one sample in a study of T cells in women clearing cervical HPV infection. Sequencing used immunoSEQ multiplex PCR; TCRdb keeps in-frame clones, though not all of them. The repertoire table contains 20,000 to 25,000 clones. The source material was blood buffy coat. The receptors come from a woman between 18 and 75 years old with a cervical HPV16 infection that either progressed to CIN3+ or cleared (not recorded which).

A note on this clone: The CDR3 is cut off 3 residues early in the read; its end comes from the germline J gene. The chain couples TRBV7-8 to TRBJ2-3; 10 nucleotides line up with TRBD2. This CDR3 contains 18 residues. Per the germline V gene, CDR1 is SGHVS and CDR2 is FQNEAQ. Unmatched junction bases numbered 11, after V lost 5 bases and J lost 0 bases. The CDR3 spells CASSVASGGSPSTDTQYF. Partial CDR3 DNA: TGTGCCAGCAGCGTCGCTAGCGGGGGATCCCCTAGCACAGATACG.

About this clone: Read coverage stops 3 residues before the CDR3 terminus; the germline J gene supplies the remainder. V is TRBV5-1 and J is TRBJ2-1; tentatively, D is TRBD2 (5 bases). Per the germline V gene, CDR1 is SGHRS and CDR2 is YFSETQ. The V and J ends lost 0 bases and 5 bases respectively, with 12 bases between them. The CDR3 runs to 15 residues. The CDR3 sequence is CASSLVAPPNNEQFF. The CDR3 bases that were read are TGCGCCAGCAGCTTGGTAGCGCCACCCAACAATGAG.

About this clone: The CDR3 end is not reached by the read, which stops 3 residues before it; the germline J gene fills it in. The chain recombines TRBV29-1 with TRBJ2-3, with 9 nucleotides matching TRBD1. The CDR3 is made up of 16 amino acids. Germline V gene data show CDR1 as SQVTM and CDR2 as ANQGSEA. CDR3 in amino acids: CSDQGTGNNGNQPQYF. CDR3 bases read: TGCAGCGACCAGGGGACAGGGAACAATGGCAATCAGCCG.

Concerning this clone: With the read ending 3 residues before the CDR3 end, the germline J gene is used to fill in that end. The gene calls are TRBV19 and TRBJ2-1; the match to TRBD2 covers 13 bases. V was pared by 1 base and J by 6 bases, with 3 bases of the junction left unmatched. This CDR3 has 16 residues. Germline CDR1 is LNHDA and CDR2 is SQIVND (reference sequence). The CDR3 here is CASSIAGTSGVNEQFF. Partial CDR3 DNA: TGTGCCAGTAGTATAGCAGGGACTAGCGGGGTCAATGAG.

To note about this clone: The read ends 3 residues before the CDR3 terminus; that terminus is restored from the germline J gene. V usage is TRBV5-1 and J usage is TRBJ2-3, with TRBD2 matching 10 bases. This CDR3 is 16 amino acids long. Per germline, CDR1 SGHRS and CDR2 YFSETQ. The CDR3 bases that were read are TGCGCCAGCAGCTTGAGTAGCGGGGGGCCCCAAGAGACG. Translating gives CASSLSSGGPQET. The full CDR3 is CASSLSSGGPQETQYF.

About this clone: Read data end 3 residues before the CDR3 end; the end is taken from the germline J gene. The V and J genes are TRBV5-1 and TRBJ2-5, with 9 positions matching TRBD1. V lost 0 bases and J lost 5; bases outside the gene matches: 11. The CDR3 runs to 17 residues. CDR1 is SGHRS and CDR2 is YFSETQ in the germline V gene. Partial CDR3 DNA: TGCGCCAGCAGCTTGGGGACAGGGGAGTTACGTTGGGAGACC. This gives the protein CASSLGTGELRWET. The CDR3 in full is CASSLGTGELRWETQYF. The full variable domain, rest sourced from reference TRBV5-1 and TRBJ2-5, is KAGVTQTPRYLIKTRGQQVTLSCSPISGHRSVSWYQQTPGQGLQFLFEYFSETQRNKGNFPGRFSGRQFSNSRSEMNVSTLELGDSALYLCASSLGTGELRWETQYFGPGTRLLVL.

Note on this clone: The read gets to within 3 residues of the CDR3 end, and the germline J gene fills in the rest. This sequence joins TRBV5-1 and TRBJ2-7, with D perhaps matching TRBD1 (6 bases). The CDR3 extends over 15 amino acids. Germline lookup yields CDR1 SGHRS and CDR2 YFSETQ. V dropped 1 base and J dropped 6 bases, with 17 bases sitting between them. This CDR3 reads CASSLRMGTNPEQYF. CDR3 DNA (partial): TGCGCCAGCAGCTTGAGAATGGGGACAAACCCCGAG.

Comments on this clone: The read falls 3 residues short of the CDR3 end, and the missing part is taken from the germline J gene. The genes are TRBV6-1 and TRBJ2-7; 8 nucleotides align to TRBD1. Germline-derived CDR1 and CDR2 are MNHNS and SASEGT. The V and J ends lost 4 bases and 4 bases, in that order; junction bases with no gene match: 9. The CDR3 contains 15 residues. The CDR3 loop is CASSGQGSLLYEQYF. The CDR3 bases that were read are TGTGCCAGCAGTGGACAGGGGTCTTTATTATACGAG.

Of note for this clone: The CDR3 end falls 3 residues outside the read, so it is completed with the germline J gene. This chain uses TRBV7-2 with TRBJ1-2, with D possibly matching TRBD1 (5 bases). CDR1 SGHTA and CDR2 FQGNSA come from the germline V gene. Trimming took 2 bases from V and 2 from J, leaving 9 bases between them. The CDR3 spans 14 residues. CDR3 residues: CASSLPRENYGYTF. The sequenced CDR3 bases are TGTGCCAGCAGCTTACCCAGGGAAAACTATGGC.